This T cell receptor beta chain was documented in a study of early T cells in non-severe SARS-CoV-2 infection. Across the study: The chains were unpaired, and the sequenced material was bulk RNA from unsorted whole blood.

General study results and limits: Matching results from VDJdb favored anti-spike CD8 responses, leaving private and CD4 specificities undetected.

The TCR library protocol attached unique molecular identifiers to the individual cDNA molecules. Via MiXCR, TCRdb re-called the 5' RACE reads, giving one row per CDR3 protein. The table records some 54,000 distinct CDR3 sequences, about 10% of them present only once. This clonotype was seen a few times. Its antigen is still unknown. The sequence derives from an adult who was a healthcare worker with PCR-confirmed SARS-CoV-2 infection or an uninfected control (not recorded which). Sequencing was performed on whole blood.

The CDR3 reads CASRPTGTSATGELFF. The CDR3 nucleotides read TGTGCCAGCAGGCCCACCGGGACTAGCGCAACCGGGGAGCTGTTTTTT. J is TRBJ2-2 and V is TRBV12-3 or TRBV12-4, with 10 bases fitting TRBD2. The V and J ends lost 6 bases and 5 bases, in that order; junction bases with no gene match: 9. The CDR3 is made up of 16 amino acids.